The 32 T cell receptor beta chains given below trace back to one sample, sequenced in a study of T cells in Graves' hyperthyroidism and ophthalmopathy. The TCR beta CDR3 regions underwent amplification using RNA transcripts as the source. HTBI primers were the set used in a first-round RT-PCR of the TCR CDR3. Via MiXCR, TCRdb re-called the multiplex PCR reads, giving one row per CDR3 protein. The table records under 350,000 distinct CDR3 sequences, around a fifth of them present only once. Specimen: blood. These TCRs come from a woman between 45 and 60 years old with Graves' hyperthyroidism.

This chain links TRBV4-1 with TRBJ1-1; D unresolved. The V and J ends lost 3 bases and 8 bases respectively, with 19 bases between them. This CDR3 has 15 amino acids. Germline loops: CDR1 MGHRA, CDR2 YSYEKL. CDR3 in amino acids: CASSQVGQKIKEAFF. CDR3 sequence (DNA): TGCGCCAGCAGCCAGGTAGGGCAGAAAATAAAGGAAGCTTTCTTT.

This clonotype was counted ten times or more. The V gene is TRBV29-1, the J gene TRBJ2-2, with 11 bases lining up with TRBD1. Per the germline V gene, CDR1 is SQVTM and CDR2 is ANQGSEA. The CDR3 length is 13 residues. Trimming at V came to 7 bases and at J to 4 bases, leaving 2 bases not matched to a gene. Here the CDR3 reads CSAGTGGTGELFF. The DNA for the CDR3 is TGCAGCGCCGGGACAGGGGGCACCGGGGAGCTGTTTTTT.

Ten or more counts support this clonotype. The genes are TRBV13 and TRBJ2-1; 9 nucleotides agree with TRBD2. This CDR3 region has 19 residues. Trimming at V came to 5 bases and at J to 3 bases, leaving 17 bases not matched to a gene. Germline assignment: CDR1 PRHDT and CDR2 FYEKMQ (reference sequence). CDR3 amino acids: CASSPISRGGRGGYNEQFF. The CDR3 DNA follows: TGTGCCAGCAGCCCCATATCCCGCGGCGGGAGGGGGGGCTACAATGAGCAGTTCTTC. Based on the CDR3 plus reference TRBV13 and TRBJ2-1, the full variable domain is AAGVIQSPRHLIKEKRETATLKCYPIPRHDTVYWYQQGPGQDPQFLISFYEKMQSDKGSIPDRFSAQQFSDYHSELNMSSLELGDSALYFCASSPISRGGRGGYNEQFFGPGTRLTVL.

In this sample, this clonotype turned up a few times. This chain connects TRBV19 to TRBJ2-7, with 11 bases identical to TRBD1. Germline-derived CDR1 and CDR2 are LNHDA and SQIVND (reference sequence). The ends lost 1 base at V and 4 bases at J; junction bases unmatched: 3. The CDR3 length is 15 residues. The CDR3 nucleotides are TGTGCCAGTAGTATAGCCGGACAGGGGGCGTACGAGCAGTACTTC. Its translation: CASSIAGQGAYEQYF.

This sequence joins TRBV6-1 and TRBJ2-1; 7 positions match TRBD2. Germline trimming cut 11 bases from V and 0 bases from J; bases unmatched to any gene: 7. Germline CDR1 reads MNHNS; CDR2 reads SASEGT. The CDR3 spans 14 residues. Here the CDR3 DNA reads TGTGCCGTCTGGGGGACTAACTCCTACAATGAGCAGTTCTTC. It encodes CAVWGTNSYNEQFF.

CDR3 in amino acids: CASVAGGSTDTQYF. The CDR3, as DNA: TGTGCCAGCGTCGCGGGGGGGTCCACAGATACGCAGTATTTT. The chain has TRBV28 and TRBJ2-3; 9 positions match TRBD2. J gave up 2 bases and V 8 bases, and 5 bases lay outside the gene matches. This CDR3 has 14 amino acids. The germline CDR1 and CDR2 sequences are MDHEN and SYDVKM. Drawing the rest from reference TRBV28 and TRBJ2-3, the complete variable domain is DVKVTQSSRYLVKRTGEKVFLECVQDMDHENMFWYRQDPGLGLRLIYFSYDVKMKEKGDIPEGYSVSREKKERFSLILESASTNQTSMYLCASVAGGSTDTQYFGPGTRLTVL.

CDR3 in amino acids: CASLRDYNYEQYF. Here the CDR3 DNA reads TGTGCCAGCCTACGGGACTATAATTACGAGCAGTACTTC. The chain recombines TRBV2 with TRBJ2-7; 7 bases agree with TRBD2. Germline CDR1 and CDR2: SNHLY and FYNNEI. Trimming cost V 8 bases and J 4 bases; bases outside gene matches: 8. The CDR3 has 13 residues.

This clonotype was counted only a few times. V is TRBV5-6 and J is TRBJ1-1; TRBD1 agrees at 9 bases. This CDR3 region has 16 residues. Per germline, CDR1 SGHDT and CDR2 YYEEEE. The trim removed 1 base at V and 4 bases at J, leaving 8 bases unmatched. The chain's CDR3 is CASSLRTGADLTEAFF. The CDR3 DNA follows: TGTGCCAGCAGCTTGAGGACAGGGGCGGACCTCACTGAAGCTTTCTTT.

At least ten counts were recorded for this clonotype. V is TRBV2 and J is TRBJ1-2; the D is unclear. The germline gives CDR1 SNHLY, CDR2 FYNNEI. This CDR3 is built from 13 residues. The V end was cut by 0 bases, the J end by 4 bases, with 6 bases between. The CDR3 is CASSEARTYGYTF. The CDR3 DNA reads TGTGCCAGCAGTGAAGCGCGGACCTATGGCTACACCTTC.

V and J are TRBV11-2 and TRBJ2-7, with a tentative D call TRBD2 (6 bases). V lost 5 bases and J 6 bases, leaving 8 bases between the germline ends. Germline V gene data show CDR1 as SGHAT and CDR2 as FQNNGV. CDR3 length equals 11 residues. CDR3 residues: CASSETSEQYF. In DNA form, the CDR3 reads TGTGCCAGCAGCGAGACTAGCGAGCAGTACTTC.

This clonotype has ten or more counts. The rearrangement uses TRBV29-1 and TRBJ1-1; D perhaps matches TRBD1 (5 bases). Germline CDR1 reads SQVTM; CDR2 reads ANQGSEA. The germline V and J ends were trimmed by 5 bases and 1 base, with 23 bases remaining between them. This CDR3 has 17 residues. CDR3 coding DNA: TGCAGCGTTCCTCCGGGACCCCGAGGGGCTGGGAACACTGAAGCTTTCTTT. This encodes CSVPPGPRGAGNTEAFF.

This chain links TRBV20-1 with TRBJ2-4; 7 nucleotides align to TRBD1. This CDR3 is built from 15 residues. Losses at the gene ends were 3 bases for V and 3 bases for J; bases not matched to a gene: 8. Per germline, CDR1 DFQATT and CDR2 SNEGSKA (reference sequence). The CDR3 bases are TGCAGTGCTAGCTTCAAACAGGGGAGCAAAAACATTCAGTACTTC. Protein: CSASFKQGSKNIQYF.

The V call is TRBV27, the J call TRBJ2-3; a weak D match, TRBD2 (5 bases). Per the germline V gene, CDR1 is MNHEY and CDR2 is SMNVEV (reference sequence). V lost 3 bases and J lost 4, with 11 bases in between. The CDR3 totals 14 residues. The CDR3 protein is CASSFGIVPDTQYF. CDR3 bases: TGTGCCAGCAGTTTCGGGATAGTTCCAGATACGCAGTATTTT.

In its sample, this clonotype was seen a few times. The genes are TRBV6-5 and TRBJ1-4; D uncertain. Germline CDR1 MNHEY, CDR2 SVGAGI. The CDR3 length is 15 residues. V lost 2 bases and J 5 bases, leaving 12 bases between the germline ends. The CDR3 loop reads CASSYSGRLNEKLFF. The CDR3 DNA reads TGTGCCAGCAGTTACAGTGGCAGGTTGAATGAAAAACTGTTTTTT.

This clonotype was detected ten times or more. The chain has TRBV4-2 and TRBJ2-7; D remains ambiguous. CDR3 length: 14 residues. Per germline, CDR1 LGHNA and CDR2 YNFKEQ. V shed 8 bases and J shed 4 bases, with 18 bases lying between them. This CDR3 is CASSSTQVQYEQYF. For the CDR3, the DNA is TGTGCCAGCTCAAGCACCCAGGTACAATACGAGCAGTACTTC.

The table lists this clonotype with many counts. The chain employs TRBV12-3 or TRBV12-4 and TRBJ2-1; 12 bases line up with TRBD2. Unmatched junction bases numbered 8, after V lost 1 base and J lost 7 bases. The CDR3 runs to 17 residues. CDR3 in amino acids: CASSLVLAGGLRNEQFF. The CDR3 DNA is TGTGCCAGCAGTTTAGTACTAGCGGGGGGTCTTAGAAATGAGCAGTTCTTC.

Regarding this clonotype: No conserved phenylalanine or tryptophan is present at the end of the CDR3, so a read error is the likely explanation. The chain carries TRBV28 and TRBJ2-7; D is ambiguous. V lost 3 bases and J lost 4, with 7 bases in between. The CDR3 consists of 12 residues. The V gene's germline CDR1 is MDHEN and CDR2 SYDVKM. The CDR3 reads CASSFRHYEQYL. The CDR3 region has the DNA TGTGCCAGCAGTTTCAGACATTACGAGCAGTACCTC.

This clonotype was counted ten times or more. V is TRBV10-3 and J is TRBJ2-5; 10 bases are a match to TRBD2. Trimming removed 2 bases from V and 3 bases from J; junction bases left unmatched: 3. The germline V gene encodes CDR1 ENHRY and CDR2 SYGVKD. The CDR3 sequence is 15 residues long. CDR3 DNA sequence: TGTGCCATCAGTGAGCAGCGGGAGGGAAAAGAGACCCAGTACTTC. Amino acids: CAISEQREGKETQYF.

The rearrangement links TRBV7-6 to TRBJ2-7; D remains unclear. V was shortened by 0 bases and J by 6 bases, with 12 bases between the two germline ends. The V gene's germline CDR1 is SGHVS and CDR2 FNYEAQ. The CDR3 covers 14 residues. DNA for the CDR3: TGTGCCAGCAGCTTAGCCAGCCGGTGGAGCGAGCAGTACTTC. Protein: CASSLASRWSEQYF.

The chain joins TRBV29-1 to TRBJ2-7, with D possibly being TRBD1 (6 bases). Germline V gene data show CDR1 as SQVTM and CDR2 as ANQGSEA. V gave up 5 bases and J gave up 3 bases, with 11 bases separating them. This CDR3 is built from 12 residues. Written as DNA, the CDR3 is TGCAGCGTTAAAACAGGGCTCTACGAGCAGTACTTC. It is translated as CSVKTGLYEQYF.

The sample holds many counts of this clonotype. This sequence joins TRBV18 and TRBJ2-5; tentative D call: TRBD1 (5 bases). This CDR3 contains 14 residues. Germline V CDR1 and CDR2: KGHSH, LQKENI. V was cut by 2 bases and J by 7 bases, with 14 bases left in between. The CDR3 is CASSPDVRGWTQYF. The CDR3 nucleotides read TGTGCCAGCTCACCAGATGTTAGGGGATGGACCCAGTACTTC.

The chain has TRBV7-6 and TRBJ1-5; 7 nucleotides agree with TRBD1. Per the germline V gene, CDR1 is SGHVS and CDR2 is FNYEAQ. The J segment lost 7 bases and the V segment lost 5 bases, leaving 11 bases of the junction unmatched. The CDR3 loop spans 15 amino acids. In DNA form, the CDR3 reads TGTGCCAGCAGCCGAGGGACAGACGGGCGACAGCCCCAGCATTTT. Translated: CASSRGTDGRQPQHF. Using reference TRBV7-6 and TRBJ1-5 for the parts outside the CDR3, the full variable domain is GAGVSQSPRYKVTKRGQDVALRCDPISGHVSLYWYRQALGQGPEFLTYFNYEAQQDKSGLPNDRFSAERPEGSISTLTIQRTEQRDSAMYRCASSRGTDGRQPQHFGDGTRLSIL.

This clonotype showed up many times. V usage is TRBV7-8 and J usage is TRBJ1-1; TRBD1 matches 9 bases. The germline V gene has CDR1 SGHVS and CDR2 FQNEAQ. The ends lost 4 bases at V and 5 bases at J; junction bases unmatched: 11. The CDR3 contains 16 residues. The CDR3 sequence is CASSYGQGNRGTEAFF. CDR3 bases: TGTGCCAGCAGCTACGGACAGGGGAATAGGGGTACTGAAGCTTTCTTT.

There are many counts of this clonotype. The genes are TRBV27 and TRBJ2-3; 12 bases line up with TRBD2. The CDR3 has 16 residues. V was clipped by 4 bases and J by 8 bases; unmatched bases: 10. Germline V gene lookup returns CDR1 MNHEY and CDR2 SMNVEV (reference sequence). The CDR3: CASSSTQLAGGLTQYF. The DNA of the CDR3 is TGTGCCAGCAGTTCCACCCAACTAGCGGGGGGCCTTACGCAGTATTTT.

This clonotype was recorded many times. The DNA of the CDR3 is TGTGCCAGCAGTTACCACACTAGCAATGAGCAGTTCTTC. Its protein product is CASSYHTSNEQFF. The V gene is TRBV6-1, the J gene TRBJ2-1, with a weak D call TRBD2 (5 bases). Looked up from germline, CDR1 is MNHNS and CDR2 is SASEGT. V was pared by 5 bases and J by 6 bases, with 11 bases between. The CDR3 spans 13 residues.

This clonotype was counted only a few times. The chain has TRBV10-3 and TRBJ2-6, with D hard to call. The CDR3 runs 15 residues. Germline V gene data show CDR1 as ENHRY and CDR2 as SYGVKD. Trimming shortened V by 3 bases and J by 0 bases, and 6 bases separated the two germline ends. The DNA of the CDR3 is TGTGCCATCAGTGAAGTCCTCTCTGGGGCCAACGTCCTGACTTTC. This gives the protein CAISEVLSGANVLTF.

The chain links TRBV20-1 to TRBJ2-7, with D perhaps TRBD1 (6 bases). The length of the CDR3 is 13 residues. Germline CDR1 is DFQATT and CDR2 is SNEGSKA (reference sequence). Trimming removed 1 base at V and 3 bases at J, with 10 bases between. CDR3 sequence (DNA): TGCAGTGCTAGAGGGGACACCCTCTACGAGCAGTACTTC. This codes for CSARGDTLYEQYF.

This clonotype has a handful of counts. This chain links TRBV18 with TRBJ2-4; D might be TRBD1 (6 bases). The CDR3 loop spans 16 amino acids. V lost 6 bases, J lost 1 base, and 16 bases lay in between. The germline gives CDR1 KGHSH, CDR2 LQKENI. The CDR3 coding sequence is TGTGCCAGCTCGGAACAGGGTGTGAGGGCCAAAAACATTCAGTACTTC. It translates to CASSEQGVRAKNIQYF.

This clonotype was recorded a few times. The V gene is TRBV19, the J gene TRBJ2-3; D unresolved. CDR1 LNHDA and CDR2 SQIVND come from the germline V gene (reference sequence). Trimming stripped 6 bases from V and 4 bases from J, with 17 bases between. The CDR3 spans 15 residues. The CDR3 coding sequence is TGTGCCAGTAGCATTATTATTACCAGGCCAGATACGCAGTATTTT. Its translation: CASSIIITRPDTQYF.

The J gene is TRBJ2-1, the V gene TRBV14; weak D call: TRBD2 (7 bases). Germline V lookup: CDR1 SGHDN, CDR2 FVKESK. This CDR3 spans 16 amino acids. V was shortened by 4 bases and J by 8 bases, with 21 bases between the two germline ends. CDR3 bases: TGTGCCAGCAGCCCTGGGAGGGCAGGGGCGTGGGATGAGCAGTTCTTC. Translation: CASSPGRAGAWDEQFF.

Ten or more counts support this clonotype. This sequence joins TRBV9 and TRBJ1-5; D remains unclear. CDR1 is SGDLS, CDR2 YYNGEE, per germline. The CDR3 length is 13 residues. V shed 0 bases and J shed 5 bases, with 6 bases lying between them. The CDR3 DNA reads TGTGCCAGCAGCGTAGGATGGGATCAGCCCCAGCATTTT. Translation gives CASSVGWDQPQHF.

In its sample, this clonotype was seen a few times. The genes are TRBV20-1 and TRBJ1-1; 7 bases align to TRBD1. V dropped 1 base and J dropped 3; count of bases not matched to a gene: 8. CDR3 length: 15 amino acids. In germline, CDR1 is DFQATT, CDR2 SNEGSKA (reference sequence). DNA for the CDR3: TGCAGTGCTAGAGGCCAGGGGGGGGGGCACACTGAAGCTTTCTTT. This codes for CSARGQGGGHTEAFF.